The 18 T cell receptor beta chains below come from one sample, sequenced in a study of blood T cell repertoires in COVID-19. TCRdb's copy holds only in-frame clones and misses some; the assay was immunoSEQ multiplex PCR. The sample holds about 76,000 clones, approximately 86% seen once. Sequencing was done on a sample of peripheral blood. All receptors derive from a human donor in a cohort sampled during active COVID-19.

The V gene is TRBV18, the J gene TRBJ2-1; 9 bases agree with TRBD2. The CDR3 loop spans 15 amino acids. The germline V gene has CDR1 KGHSH and CDR2 LQKENI. Trimming took 5 bases from V and 3 from J; bases not matched to a gene: 5. The CDR3 nucleotides are TGTGCCAGCTCAAATCTAGCGGGATACTACAATGAGCAGTTCTTC. Protein sequence: CASSNLAGYYNEQFF.

The rearrangement joins TRBV3-1 (or the pseudogene TRBV3-2) to TRBJ2-7; D gene ambiguous. In germline, CDR1 is LGHDT, CDR2 YNNKEL (reference sequence). V was trimmed by 4 bases and J by 1 base, leaving 11 bases between them. The CDR3 has 14 amino acids. CDR3 in DNA: TGTGCCAGCAGCCGGTCGGGTCGGTCCTACGAGCAGTACTTC. Amino acids: CASSRSGRSYEQYF.

This clone was recorded at least ten times. The chain carries TRBV11-2 and TRBJ1-2; 9 nucleotides line up with TRBD1. After removal of 5 bases from V and 11 bases from J, the junction contained 6 bases not matched to a gene. The V gene's germline CDR1 is SGHAT and CDR2 FQNNGV. This CDR3 has 12 amino acids. The CDR3 region has the DNA TGTGCCAGCAGCAGCCGGGACAGGGCTTACACCTTC. Translating it yields CASSSRDRAYTF.

The J gene is TRBJ1-4, the V gene TRBV28; 7 bases match TRBD1. J lost 8 bases, V lost 5 bases, and 8 bases had no gene match. The CDR3 is 14 residues long. The germline gives CDR1 MDHEN, CDR2 SYDVKM. The CDR3 DNA reads as TGTGCCAGCAGTACCCCGGGACAGACGGAAAAACTGTTTTTT. Encoded protein: CASSTPGQTEKLFF.

In its sample, this clone was seen once. Here the CDR3 DNA reads TGTGCCAGCAGTGGGGCTTTGGGACAGATGAACACTGAAGCTTTCTTT. Translation gives CASSGALGQMNTEAFF. The chain recombines TRBV6-1 with TRBJ1-1; TRBD1 agrees at 7 bases. The CDR3 consists of 16 residues. The trim removed 4 bases at V and 0 bases at J, leaving 8 bases unmatched. Germline loops: CDR1 MNHNS, CDR2 SASEGT.

The rearrangement joins TRBV7-8 to TRBJ1-2; no reliable D call. The CDR3 has 14 residues. Germline V CDR1 and CDR2: SGHVS, FQNEAQ. V dropped 1 base and J dropped 5 bases, with 11 bases sitting between them. Here the CDR3 reads CASSLGGREYGYTF. The DNA for the CDR3 is TGTGCCAGCAGCTTAGGTGGGCGGGAGTATGGCTACACCTTC.

The chain recombines TRBV28 with TRBJ1-2, with D unclear. V gave up 3 bases and J gave up 8 bases, with 22 bases separating them. Germline CDR1 reads MDHEN; CDR2 reads SYDVKM. The CDR3 covers 16 residues. Here the CDR3 reads CASSLFVGSRGKGYTF. The CDR3 bases are TGTGCCAGCAGTTTGTTCGTGGGGAGCCGGGGAAAAGGCTACACCTTC.

This clone was picked up one time. The rearrangement uses TRBV7-3 and TRBJ2-1; D is possibly TRBD1 (6 bases). The germline V gene encodes CDR1 SGHTA and CDR2 FQGTGA. The CDR3 spans 17 residues. V lost 0 bases, J lost 0 bases, and 12 bases lay in between. Here the CDR3 DNA reads TGTGCCAGCAGCTTAACGAGGCAGGGGAGCTCCTACAATGAGCAGTTCTTC. Translating it yields CASSLTRQGSSYNEQFF.

The V and J genes are TRBV5-1 and TRBJ2-7; no firm D call. The germline V and J ends were trimmed by 4 bases and 4 bases, with 6 bases remaining between them. The germline gives CDR1 SGHRS, CDR2 YFSETQ. The CDR3 covers 11 residues. CDR3 protein: CASSREYEQYF. The CDR3 DNA sequence: TGCGCCAGCAGCAGAGAGTACGAGCAGTACTTC.

This chain connects TRBV27 to TRBJ1-6; D unresolved. Germline-derived CDR1 and CDR2 are MNHEY and SMNVEV (reference sequence). The V end was cut by 5 bases, the J end by 0 bases, with 14 bases between. This CDR3 region has 17 residues. The DNA for the CDR3 is TGTGCCAGCAGTCCCTATCCCGGCGGCTCCTATAATTCACCCCTCCACTTT. Amino acid sequence: CASSPYPGGSYNSPLHF.

The rearrangement joins TRBV7-9 to TRBJ1-1; D is uncertain. There are 13 residues in the CDR3. V was pared by 2 bases and J by 5 bases, with 9 bases between. Per germline, CDR1 SEHNR and CDR2 FQNEAQ (reference sequence). CDR3 sequence (DNA): TGTGCCAGCAGCTTAACCGCGGAGACTGAAGCTTTCTTT. Translation gives CASSLTAETEAFF.

This chain joins TRBV19 and TRBJ2-5; no firm D call. V was cut by 1 base and J by 2 bases, with 5 bases left in between. Germline CDR1 is LNHDA and CDR2 is SQIVND (reference sequence). The CDR3 loop spans 13 amino acids. The CDR3 region is CASSIVRQETQYF. The CDR3 DNA follows: TGTGCCAGTAGTATAGTTAGACAAGAGACCCAGTACTTC.

The chain carries TRBV2 and TRBJ1-2; 8 positions match TRBD1. The CDR3 loop spans 13 amino acids. V shed 9 bases and J 5 bases; nucleotides not matched to a gene: 8. The germline V gene has CDR1 SNHLY and CDR2 FYNNEI. In DNA form, the CDR3 reads TGTGCCAGAGATGACAGGGGCGAATATGGCTACACCTTC. Amino acid sequence: CARDDRGEYGYTF. The full variable domain, completed using reference TRBV2 and TRBJ1-2, is EPEVTQTPSHQVTQMGQEVILRCVPISNHLYFYWYRQILGQKVEFLVSFYNNEISEKSEIFDDQFSVERPDGSNFTLKIRSTKLEDSAMYFCARDDRGEYGYTFGSGTRLTVV.

This rearrangement joins TRBV7-3 to TRBJ2-2, with 7 bases matching TRBD2. CDR1 is SGHTA, CDR2 FQGTGA, per germline. V was pared by 5 bases and J by 5 bases, with 5 bases of the junction left unmatched. CDR3 length: 14 residues. The CDR3 region has the DNA TGTGCCAGCAGCCCCCTGCGGGGGACCGGGGAGCTGTTTTTT. This gives the protein CASSPLRGTGELFF.

V gene TRBV7-2 combines with J gene TRBJ2-3, with 11 bases aligning to TRBD2. Germline lookup yields CDR1 SGHTA and CDR2 FQGNSA. The CDR3 runs 13 residues. For the CDR3, the DNA is TGTGTCGTTAGCGGGGGGGCCGCGGATACGCAGTATTTT. Translating gives CVVSGGAADTQYF.

The chain links TRBV3-1 (or the pseudogene TRBV3-2) to TRBJ2-7; 10 positions match TRBD2. The V gene's germline CDR1 is LGHDT and CDR2 YNNKEL (reference sequence). This CDR3 is 15 amino acids long. J gave up 0 bases and V 2 bases, and 1 base lay outside the gene matches. CDR3 bases: TGTGCCAGCAGCCAAAGGACTAGCGGCTCCTACGAGCAGTACTTC. The encoded protein is CASSQRTSGSYEQYF.

The genes are TRBV27 and TRBJ2-3; D is undetermined. Deletions cut 5 bases from V and 0 bases from J, with 15 bases between. Germline CDR1 reads MNHEY; CDR2 reads SMNVEV (reference sequence). The CDR3 is 16 amino acids. The CDR3 protein is CASSPLLSVSTDTQYF. The CDR3 region has the DNA TGTGCCAGCAGTCCCCTCTTGAGCGTTAGCACAGATACGCAGTATTTT.

The chain carries TRBV6-1 and TRBJ2-1, with 14 positions matching TRBD2. CDR3 length: 18 residues. Trimming took 2 bases from V and 3 from J; bases not matched to a gene: 6. Per germline, CDR1 MNHNS and CDR2 SASEGT. CDR3 protein: CASSETGLAGVIYNEQFF. For the CDR3, the DNA is TGTGCCAGCAGTGAAACGGGACTAGCGGGAGTAATCTACAATGAGCAGTTCTTC.